This T cell receptor (beta chain) was captured by sequencing in a study of memory CD4+ T cells and cytomegalovirus serostatus. Study-level results: Median bootstrapped AUC for CMV status was around 0.96 originally, 0.9 to 0.93 US-trained. Suggested: most of the CMV-linked TCR signature lies in CD4+ memory cells.

In the original processing: After removing out-of-frame reads, approximately 2 million distinct TCRbeta sequences remained. Method: immunoSEQ multiplex PCR; TCRdb's copy keeps in-frame clones and lacks some. The V and J calls and the clone size are those of that table, but D and trimming were determined from the DNA. The sample contains just over 45,000 clones, over 70% of which appear only once. This clone was seen a few times. The antigen is unknown. The sort gate was single viable CD3+CD4+CD8-CD45RO+ cells for memory CD4+ T cells. Sequencing used memory CD4+ T cells from blood. The sequence derives from an adult in good health and CMV-seronegative.

CDR3 residues: CASSEDRGDNEQFF. CDR3 nucleotides: TGTGCCAGCAGTGAGGACAGGGGGGACAATGAGCAGTTCTTC. The rearrangement joins TRBV6-5 to TRBJ2-1, with 10 bases that match TRBD1. The CDR3 is 14 amino acids. Germline trimming cut 5 bases from V and 5 bases from J; bases unmatched to any gene: 3. The germline V gene encodes CDR1 MNHEY and CDR2 SVGAGI.